This T cell receptor beta chain derives from a study of T cell responses to AZD1222 COVID-19 vaccine. This table comes from immunoSEQ multiplex PCR, and its TCRdb copy is limited to in-frame clones, with some not included. Here the sample spans 80,000 or so clones, roughly 85% being singletons. V lost 7 bases to trimming and J lost 8 bases; unmatched junction nucleotides: 12. CDR1 is MNHEY, CDR2 SMNVEV, per germline (reference sequence). This CDR3 has 15 amino acids. This clonotype originated in an adult who received the AZD1222 COVID-19 vaccine. The chain employs TRBV27 and TRBJ1-4; TRBD1 agrees at 8 bases. The source material was peripheral blood, sampled 28 days after the second AZD1222 dose. In DNA form, the CDR3 reads TGTGCCAGCACGTATACAGGGGGTAGGAGGGAAAAACTGTTTTTT. Encoded protein: CASTYTGGRREKLFF.